The TCR beta chain described here comes from a study of persistence of HIV-infected CD4 T cells. Note on this clone: The antigen is undetermined.

Cells were stimulated with CMV-infected fibroblast lysates at 10 ug/mL. Responding CD4+ T cells were sorted by upregulation of both CD40 ligand and CD69. Germline lookup yields CDR1 SQVTM and CDR2 ANQGSEA. V shed 4 bases, J shed 6 bases, and the junction held 6 bases outside the gene matches. The CDR3 is made up of 12 amino acids. Sequencing used immunoSEQ version 4 in survey mode. Sequencing used immunoSEQ multiplex PCR; TCRdb keeps in-frame clones, though not all of them. The repertoire holds approximately 7,000 clones, with around 80% as singletons. This clonotype was obtained from an adult woman with HIV who was CMV-seropositive. This rearrangement joins TRBV29-1 to TRBJ2-7; 7 nucleotides align to TRBD1. Sequencing used CD4+ T cells sorted from PBMCs after approximately 20-hour stimulation, obtained from a patient who received antiretroviral therapy. CDR3 bases: TGCAGCGTTGCTTCGACAGGGATCGAGCAGTACTTC. It yields the protein CSVASTGIEQYF.